This T cell receptor (beta chain) was recovered during a study of T cell responses to AZD1222 COVID-19 vaccine. Study findings and constraints: Two AZD1222 administrations were followed by greater Spike-specific TCR breadth and depth. Of the AZD1222 recipients, only six or seven were seropositive at baseline.

Germline V gene lookup returns CDR1 SGHVS and CDR2 FQNEAQ. V was pared by 3 bases and J by 5 bases, with 8 bases of the junction left unmatched. The CDR3 runs 15 residues. The repertoire was sequenced with immunoSEQ multiplex PCR; TCRdb's copy has only in-frame clones and lacks some. The sample comprises around 130,000 clones, about 88% of which are singletons, and 3% rests with the top ten. On this clone: Antigen unknown.

The sample in question was peripheral blood, obtained 28 days after the second AZD1222 dose. The clonotype was recovered from an adult who received the AZD1222 COVID-19 vaccine. V usage is TRBV7-8 and J usage is TRBJ1-1; the match to TRBD1 covers 8 bases. The CDR3 coding sequence is TGTGCCAGCAGCTTCACAGGGGGGCCAGGAACTGAAGCTTTCTTT. Protein: CASSFTGGPGTEAFF.